Below, 2 T cell receptor beta chains from the same sample are listed, as sequenced in a study of cytotoxic CD8 clonotypes in ibrutinib-treated CLL (dated by TCRdb to about 2021). Libraries came from the immunoSEQ multiplex PCR assay. In its TCRdb copy, this immuneACCESS table keeps in-frame sequences only and misses some clones. Where compared with another copy, unresolved V genes explain less than half of these, and the others have no known cause. The sample table lists 130,000 or so clones, about 80% of them with a count of one. Approximately 28% of the sample goes to the ten largest clones. The sample's time point, from its label and the paper: eleven to twelve months on ibrutinib. The sample consisted of PBMCs, taken after 12 months of ibrutinib treatment. The receptors derive from a human donor with chronic lymphocytic leukemia.

The V and J genes are TRBV6-1 and TRBJ1-5, with 9 positions matching TRBD1. This CDR3 has 18 amino acids. V was pared by 3 bases and J by 2 bases, with 11 bases of the junction left unmatched. Germline V CDR1 and CDR2: MNHNS, SASEGT. CDR3: CASSEGTGIGSGNQPQHF. The CDR3 nucleotides read TGTGCCAGCAGTGAGGGGACAGGGATCGGTTCGGGCAATCAGCCCCAGCATTTT.

The rearrangement uses TRBV2 and TRBJ1-1; D uncertain. Germline-derived CDR1 and CDR2 are SNHLY and FYNNEI. The CDR3 loop spans 16 amino acids. V was clipped by 6 bases and J by 0 bases, with 17 bases between them. In DNA form, the CDR3 reads TGTGCCAGCAGCCTGACAACCCTGGTGGTGAACACTGAAGCTTTCTTT. Residues: CASSLTTLVVNTEAFF.